This T cell receptor beta chain was obtained from a study of blood T cell repertoires in COVID-19. CDR3 size: 13 residues. V lost 4 bases and J 4 bases, leaving 10 bases between the germline ends. Germline-derived CDR1 and CDR2 are MNHEY and SVGEGT. Those enrolled, adults aged roughly 18 to 90 years, came from under 25 US areas. Clones were read by immunoSEQ multiplex PCR, and TCRdb kept only the in-frame ones, dropping some. The table has hundreds of thousands of clones, around 88% seen once. This chain uses TRBV6-2 or TRBV6-3 with TRBJ1-2; D perhaps matches TRBD1 (5 bases). This sequence was found in a woman between 45 and 60 years old who had recovered from COVID-19. Sequencing input: PBMCs or T cells enriched from blood (not recorded which). CDR3 amino acids: CASSFSGIYGYTF. The DNA for the CDR3 is TGTGCCAGCAGTTTTTCAGGGATCTATGGCTACACCTTC.